This TCR beta chain was captured in a study of T cells in Graves' hyperthyroidism and ophthalmopathy. Study-wide findings and caveats: Ophthalmopathy was distinguished from stable hyperthyroidism by 13 V-J signatures. Ophthalmopathy was identified by the model a median 6.5 months ahead of onset.

Graves' hyperthyroidism showing no ophthalmopathy progression within 18 months was considered stable. Diagnoses were made from clinical symptoms, serum measures (thyroxine and TRAb), thyroid ultrasound and orbital computed tomography. This clonotype has a count of ten or more. Its target is unknown. Amplified TCR beta CDR3 regions came from RNA transcripts. The HTBI set primed first-round TCR CDR3 RT-PCR. TCRdb independently ran MiXCR on the multiplex PCR reads; one entry per CDR3 protein. The profile shows approximately 98,000 distinct CDR3 sequences, around 40% of them singletons. Deletions cut 7 bases from V and 1 base from J, with 17 bases between. This CDR3 has 16 residues.

The clonotype was recovered from a woman aged 30 to 39 with Graves' hyperthyroidism. V gene TRBV12-3 or TRBV12-4 combines with J gene TRBJ1-5; D possibly corresponds to TRBD1 (5 bases). Source material: peripheral blood or thyroid tissue (not recorded which). CDR3 in amino acids: CASNVKDGTSNQPQHF. CDR3 DNA sequence: TGTGCCAGCAACGTTAAAGACGGGACGAGCAATCAGCCCCAGCATTTT.